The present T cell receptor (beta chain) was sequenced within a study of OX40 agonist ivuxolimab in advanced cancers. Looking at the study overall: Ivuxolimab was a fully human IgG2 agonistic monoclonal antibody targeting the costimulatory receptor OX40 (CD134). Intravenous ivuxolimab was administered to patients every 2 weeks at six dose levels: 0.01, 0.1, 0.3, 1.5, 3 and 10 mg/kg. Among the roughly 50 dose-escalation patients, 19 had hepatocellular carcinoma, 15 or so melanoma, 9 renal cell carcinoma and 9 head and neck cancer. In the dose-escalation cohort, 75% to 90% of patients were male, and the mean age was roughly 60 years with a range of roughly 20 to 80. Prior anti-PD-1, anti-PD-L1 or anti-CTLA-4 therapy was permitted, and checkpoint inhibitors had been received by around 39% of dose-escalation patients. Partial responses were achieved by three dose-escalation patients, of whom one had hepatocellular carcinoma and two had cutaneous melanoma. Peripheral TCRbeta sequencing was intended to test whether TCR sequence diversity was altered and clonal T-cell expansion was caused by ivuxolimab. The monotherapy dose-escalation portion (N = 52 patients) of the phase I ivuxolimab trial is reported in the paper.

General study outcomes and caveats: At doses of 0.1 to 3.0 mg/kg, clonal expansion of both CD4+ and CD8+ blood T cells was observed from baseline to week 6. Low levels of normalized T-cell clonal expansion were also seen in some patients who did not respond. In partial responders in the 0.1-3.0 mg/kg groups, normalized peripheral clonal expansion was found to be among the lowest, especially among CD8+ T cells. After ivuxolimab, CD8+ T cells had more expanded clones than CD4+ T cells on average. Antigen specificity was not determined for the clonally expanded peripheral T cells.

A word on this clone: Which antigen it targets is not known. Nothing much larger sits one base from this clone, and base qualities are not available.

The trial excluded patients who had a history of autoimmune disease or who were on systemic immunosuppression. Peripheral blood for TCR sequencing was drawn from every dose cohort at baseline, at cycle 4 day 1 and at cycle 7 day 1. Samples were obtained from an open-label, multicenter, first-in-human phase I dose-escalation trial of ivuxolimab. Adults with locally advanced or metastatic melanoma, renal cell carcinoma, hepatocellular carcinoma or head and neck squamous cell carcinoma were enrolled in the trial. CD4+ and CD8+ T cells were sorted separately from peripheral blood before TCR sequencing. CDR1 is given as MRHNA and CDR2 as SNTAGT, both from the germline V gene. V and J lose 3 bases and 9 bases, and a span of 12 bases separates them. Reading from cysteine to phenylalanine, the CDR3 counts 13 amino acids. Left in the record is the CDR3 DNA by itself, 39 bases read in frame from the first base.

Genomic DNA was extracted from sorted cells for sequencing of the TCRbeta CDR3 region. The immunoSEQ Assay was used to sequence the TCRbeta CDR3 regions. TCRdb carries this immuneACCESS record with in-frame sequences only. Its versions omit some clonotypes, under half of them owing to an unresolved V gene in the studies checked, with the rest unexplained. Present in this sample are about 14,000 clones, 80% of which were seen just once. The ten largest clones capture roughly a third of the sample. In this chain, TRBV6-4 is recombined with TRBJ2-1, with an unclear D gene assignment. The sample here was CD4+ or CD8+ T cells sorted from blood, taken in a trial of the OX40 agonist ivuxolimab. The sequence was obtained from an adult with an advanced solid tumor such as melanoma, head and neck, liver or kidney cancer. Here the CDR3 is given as CASSERTPGEQFF. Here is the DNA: TGTGCCAGCAGTGAAAGGACCCCCGGTGAGCAGTTCTTC.